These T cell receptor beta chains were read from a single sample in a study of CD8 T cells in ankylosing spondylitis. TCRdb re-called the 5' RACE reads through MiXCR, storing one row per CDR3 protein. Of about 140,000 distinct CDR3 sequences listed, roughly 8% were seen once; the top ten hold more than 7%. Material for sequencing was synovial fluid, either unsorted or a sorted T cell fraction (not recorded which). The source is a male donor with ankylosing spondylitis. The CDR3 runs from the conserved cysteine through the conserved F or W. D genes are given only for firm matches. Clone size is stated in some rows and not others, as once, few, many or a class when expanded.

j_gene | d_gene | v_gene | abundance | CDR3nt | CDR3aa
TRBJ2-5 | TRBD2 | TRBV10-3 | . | TGTGCCATCAAATCGGCAGCGGGGGAGTGGGAGACCCAGTACTTC | CAIKSAAGEWETQYF
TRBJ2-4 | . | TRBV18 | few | TGTGCCAGCTCACCACAGGGGTCGAGCAAAAACATTCAGTACTTC | CASSPQGSSKNIQYF
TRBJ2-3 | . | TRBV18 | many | TGTGCCAGCTCATTCGGGATGACAGATACGCAGTATTTT | CASSFGMTDTQYF
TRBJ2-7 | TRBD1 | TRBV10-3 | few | TGTGCCATCAGTGAGTCGGAGGGACAGGCCCGCTACGAGCAGTACTTC | CAISESEGQARYEQYF
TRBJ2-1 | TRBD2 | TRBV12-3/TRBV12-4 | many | TGTGCCAGCAGCGGACTAGCGTTCCGTGGTTCCTACAATGAGCAGTTCTTC | CASSGLAFRGSYNEQFF
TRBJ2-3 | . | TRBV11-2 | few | TGTGCCAGCAGCTCCAAGCCTCCGGGACCTCAGACCACAGATACGCAGTATTTT | CASSSKPPGPQTTDTQYF
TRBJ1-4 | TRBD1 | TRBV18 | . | TGTGCCAGCTGCAGGGGGACTAATGAAAAACTGTTTTTT | CASCRGTNEKLFF
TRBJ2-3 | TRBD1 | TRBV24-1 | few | TGTGCCACCAGTGATTTGCGAGGGACAGGGGATCTCCGGTATTTT | CATSDLRGTGDLRYF
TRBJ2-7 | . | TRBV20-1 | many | TGCAGTGCTAGTATGGGGGTCGGGACCTACTACGAGCAGTACTTC | CSASMGVGTYYEQYF
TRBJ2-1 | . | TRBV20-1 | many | TGCAGTGCTACGGACAGCCTCAATGAGCAGTTCTTC | CSATDSLNEQFF
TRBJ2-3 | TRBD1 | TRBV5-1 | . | TGCGCCAGCGGGGACAGGGTGGCAGATACGCAGTATTTT | CASGDRVADTQYF
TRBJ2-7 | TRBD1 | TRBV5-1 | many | TGCGCCAGCAGCGCGATCCGGGACAGGGGTGGCGGGTACGAGCAGTACTTC | CASSAIRDRGGGYEQYF
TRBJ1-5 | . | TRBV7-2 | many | TGTGCCAGCAGCTTTTCGTGGGATCAGCCCCAGCATTTT | CASSFSWDQPQHF
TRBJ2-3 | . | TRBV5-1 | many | TGCGCCAGCAGCTGGACAGGCACAGATACGCAGTATTTT | CASSWTGTDTQYF
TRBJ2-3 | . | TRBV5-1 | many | TGCGCCAGCAGCTTGGCTCGGGACAATTCCCCCCCAGATACGCAGTATTTT | CASSLARDNSPPDTQYF
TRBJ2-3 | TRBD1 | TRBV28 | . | TGTGCCAGCAGTTTATGGGGGGACAGGGGAATAGATACGCAGTATTTT | CASSLWGDRGIDTQYF
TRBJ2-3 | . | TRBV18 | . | TGTGCCAGCTCGAAAAGCACAGATACGCAGTATTTT | CASSKSTDTQYF
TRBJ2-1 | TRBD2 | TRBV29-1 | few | TGCAGCGTCAGGACTAGCGGGAGAGGATCCTACAATGAGCAGTTCTTC | CSVRTSGRGSYNEQFF
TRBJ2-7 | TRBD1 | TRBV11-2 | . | TGTGCCAGCAGCCACCGACAGGGCTACGAGCAGTACTTC | CASSHRQGYEQYF
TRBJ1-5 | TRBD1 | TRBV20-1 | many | TGCAGTGCTAGAGCCCTATGGACAGGAAATCAGCCCCAGCATTTT | CSARALWTGNQPQHF
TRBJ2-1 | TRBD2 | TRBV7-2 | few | TGTGCCAGCAGCTTGGGTGGGACTAGCGGGATGGTCGGTGAGCAGTTCTTC | CASSLGGTSGMVGEQFF
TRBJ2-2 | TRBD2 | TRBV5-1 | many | TGCGCCAGCATCAGCGGGGGGGGCCTGAACACCGGGGAGCTGTTTTTT | CASISGGGLNTGELFF
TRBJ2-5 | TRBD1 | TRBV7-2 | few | TGTGCCAGCAGCCGAGGCACCGGGACAGAAAGGGAGACCCAGTACTTC | CASSRGTGTERETQYF
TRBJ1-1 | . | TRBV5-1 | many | TGCGCCAGCAGCTATGGGCCGGCGAACACTGAAGCTTTCTTT | CASSYGPANTEAFF
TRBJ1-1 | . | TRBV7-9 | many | TGTGCCAGCAGCTTCGGGGACACTGAAGCTTTCTTT | CASSFGDTEAFF
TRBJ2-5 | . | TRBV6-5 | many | TGTGCCAGCAGTTACTCGGGCAGGGGAGGAGAGACCCAGTACTTC | CASSYSGRGGETQYF
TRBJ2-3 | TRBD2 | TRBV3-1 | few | TGTGCCAGCAGCCACCCGGGACTAGCGGGGGGAGAGGCAGATACGCAGTATTTT | CASSHPGLAGGEADTQYF
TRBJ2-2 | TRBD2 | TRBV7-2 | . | TGTGCCAGCAGCCCTACTAGCGGGGAAACCGGGGAGCTGTTTTTT | CASSPTSGETGELFF
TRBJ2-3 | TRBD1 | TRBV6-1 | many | TGTGCCAGCAGCCCGACAGGGGGACCAAACACAGATACGCAGTATTTT | CASSPTGGPNTDTQYF
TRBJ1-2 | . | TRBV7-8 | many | TGTGCCAGCAGCTTAGGACTGTTCTATGGCTACACCTTC | CASSLGLFYGYTF
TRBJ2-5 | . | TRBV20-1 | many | TGCAGTGAAAGCCCCCCAGGGCTGGAGACCCAGTACTTC | CSESPPGLETQYF
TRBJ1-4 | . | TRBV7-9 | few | TGTGCCAGCAGCCCCCGTGAGGATTTAAGCGAAAAACTGTTTTTT | CASSPREDLSEKLFF
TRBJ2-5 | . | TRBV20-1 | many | TGCAGCCCAGAGTACCAAGAGACCCAGTACTTC | CSPEYQETQYF